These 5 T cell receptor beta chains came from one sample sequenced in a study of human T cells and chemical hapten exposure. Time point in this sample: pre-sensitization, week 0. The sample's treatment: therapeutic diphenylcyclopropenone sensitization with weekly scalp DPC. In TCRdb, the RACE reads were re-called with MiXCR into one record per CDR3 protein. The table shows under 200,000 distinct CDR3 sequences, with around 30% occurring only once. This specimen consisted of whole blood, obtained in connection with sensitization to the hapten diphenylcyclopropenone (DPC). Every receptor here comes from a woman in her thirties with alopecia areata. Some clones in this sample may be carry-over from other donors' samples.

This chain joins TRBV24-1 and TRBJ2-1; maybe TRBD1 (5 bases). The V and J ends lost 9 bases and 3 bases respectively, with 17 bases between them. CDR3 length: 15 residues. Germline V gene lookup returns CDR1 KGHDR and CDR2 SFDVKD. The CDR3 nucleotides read TGTGCCACCGGGGCAAAGCAGGGAAGCTACAATGAGCAGTTCTTC. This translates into CATGAKQGSYNEQFF.

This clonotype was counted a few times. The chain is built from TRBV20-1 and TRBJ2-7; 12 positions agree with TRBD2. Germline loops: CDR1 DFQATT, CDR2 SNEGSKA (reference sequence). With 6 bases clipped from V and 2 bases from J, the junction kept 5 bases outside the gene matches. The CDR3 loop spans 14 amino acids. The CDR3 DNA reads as TGCAGTGCGCCGACTAGCGGGAGAACCTACGAGCAGTACTTC. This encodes CSAPTSGRTYEQYF.

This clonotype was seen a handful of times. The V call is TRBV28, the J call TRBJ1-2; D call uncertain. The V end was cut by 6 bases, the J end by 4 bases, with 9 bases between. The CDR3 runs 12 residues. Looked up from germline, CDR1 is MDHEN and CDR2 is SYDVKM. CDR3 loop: CASRSGGYGYTF. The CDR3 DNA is TGTGCCAGCAGGTCAGGCGGCTATGGCTACACCTTC.

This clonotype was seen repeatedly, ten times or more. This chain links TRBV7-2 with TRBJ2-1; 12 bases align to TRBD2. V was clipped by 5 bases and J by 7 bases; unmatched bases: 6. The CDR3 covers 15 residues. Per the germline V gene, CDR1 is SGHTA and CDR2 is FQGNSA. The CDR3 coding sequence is TGTGCCAGCAGCCCAACTAGCGGGGGGATGAATGAGCAGTTCTTC. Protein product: CASSPTSGGMNEQFF.

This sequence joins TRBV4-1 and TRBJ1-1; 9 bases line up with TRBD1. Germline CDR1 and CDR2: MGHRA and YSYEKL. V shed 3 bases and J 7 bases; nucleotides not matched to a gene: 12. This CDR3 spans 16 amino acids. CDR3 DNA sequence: TGCGCCAGCAGCCAGGATGACACAGGGGGCCAAGGTGAAGCTTTCTTT. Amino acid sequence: CASSQDDTGGQGEAFF.